This T cell receptor (beta chain) was identified in a study of OX40 agonist ivuxolimab in advanced cancers. Background on the study: Patients enrolled in dose escalation were diagnosed with hepatocellular carcinoma, melanoma, renal cell or head and neck cancer. Approximately 41% of patients had received prior checkpoint inhibitor therapy.

Only in-frame clones appear in the TCRdb table, and some are missing; sequencing was by immunoSEQ multiplex PCR. The repertoire has 81,000 or so clones, 75% to 95% of them found once; the top ten carry 8.4%. Sequenced material: CD4+ or CD8+ T cells sorted from blood, taken in a trial of the OX40 agonist ivuxolimab. This clonotype originated in an adult with an advanced solid tumor such as melanoma, head and neck, liver or kidney cancer.

The CDR3 bases are TGTGCCAGCAGCTTAGATCCAACCAGTAGGACAGGGAAAAAGATCACAGATACGCAGTATTTT. Protein: CASSLDPTSRTGKKITDTQYF. The chain uses TRBV14 and TRBJ2-3; TRBD1 aligns across 8 bases. Germline V gene sequence: CDR1 SGHDN, CDR2 FVKESK. J gave up 2 bases and V 5 bases, and 24 bases lay outside the gene matches. There are 21 residues in the CDR3.